This T cell receptor (beta chain) was obtained from a study of cytomegalovirus exposure and HLA in healthy donors. The table lists this clone with a few counts. Amplification used 60 Vbeta primers and 13 Jbeta primers. Clones were read by immunoSEQ multiplex PCR, and TCRdb kept only the in-frame ones, dropping some. The repertoire has 150,000 to 200,000 clones, roughly three quarters of them found once; the top ten carry roughly 1.6%. In germline, CDR1 is MNHNY, CDR2 SVGAGI (reference sequence). The trim removed 6 bases at V and 0 bases at J, leaving 8 bases unmatched. The CDR3 is made up of 16 amino acids.

The genes are TRBV6-6 and TRBJ1-1; 9 bases map to TRBD1. This sequence originates from a woman in her forties or fifties in good health and CMV-seronegative. Input material: PBMCs. CDR3 residues: CASSDRDRALNTEAFF. CDR3 bases: TGTGCCAGCAGCGACCGGGACAGGGCATTGAACACTGAAGCTTTCTTT.